Described below is a single T cell receptor beta chain sequence and its context. Source study methods: Quantification of nucleated cells was approximated via reference gene primer amplification. Data came from immunoSEQ multiplex PCR; TCRdb stores just in-frame clones and leaves some out. V, J and clone size were drawn from that table, and D and trimming were deduced from the DNA. Among roughly 250,000 clones, roughly 84% were seen once, and the ten largest hold roughly 8.6%. From germline, CDR1 is SGHTA and CDR2 FQGNSA. This CDR3 is 13 amino acids long. V lost 2 bases and J lost 4, with 8 bases in between. These data come from a study of blood T cell repertoires in COVID-19. Study context: Sites in the United States, Italy and Spain provided acute and convalescent COVID-19 samples. Nucleic acid was either cDNA or gDNA, and it came from T cells, B-cell-depleted T cells, or PBMCs.

Sequencing was performed on peripheral blood. This clonotype originated in a human donor in a cohort sampled during active COVID-19. This sequence joins TRBV7-2 and TRBJ1-1; D might be TRBD1 (5 bases). The CDR3 DNA reads TGTGCCAGCAGCTTATCCCAGGGCACTGAAGCTTTCTTT. Amino acids: CASSLSQGTEAFF.